This TCR beta chain was observed in a study of monozygotic twins with cystic fibrosis. This clone was picked up one time. The antigen is not known. Regarding the study as a whole: Co-twins had the most similar V usage for 13 of 16 pairs, J for 8. Monozygotic CF twin pairs shared significantly more nucleotide-identical clonotypes than unrelated CF individuals did. Age, concordance and disease severity did not associate with shared CDR3 numbers.

From germline, CDR1 is MNHEY and CDR2 SMNVEV (reference sequence). The CDR3 covers 14 residues. V trimming: 7 bases; J trimming: 6 bases; junction bases outside the gene matches: 10. Some clones are missing from TCRdb's copy, which holds only in-frame ones; the method was immunoSEQ multiplex PCR. The table has 30,000 or so clones, more than 60% seen once. This clonotype was obtained from a girl between 5 and 17 years old with cystic fibrosis. J is TRBJ2-3 and V is TRBV27; 7 bases map to TRBD2. The sequenced material came from blood. DNA of the CDR3: TGTGCCAGCACCGTGGCGGGAGCATACGATACGCAGTATTTT. Translating it yields CASTVAGAYDTQYF.